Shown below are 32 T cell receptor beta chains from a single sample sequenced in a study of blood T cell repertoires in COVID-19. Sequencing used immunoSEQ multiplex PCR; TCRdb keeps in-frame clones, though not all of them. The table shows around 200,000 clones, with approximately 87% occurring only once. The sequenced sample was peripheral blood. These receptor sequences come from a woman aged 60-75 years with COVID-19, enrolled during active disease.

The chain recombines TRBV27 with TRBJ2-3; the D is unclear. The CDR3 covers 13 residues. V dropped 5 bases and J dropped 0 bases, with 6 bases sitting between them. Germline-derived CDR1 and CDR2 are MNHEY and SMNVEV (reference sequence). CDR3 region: CASSPGSTDTQYF. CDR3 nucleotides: TGTGCCAGCAGTCCCGGTAGCACAGATACGCAGTATTTT.

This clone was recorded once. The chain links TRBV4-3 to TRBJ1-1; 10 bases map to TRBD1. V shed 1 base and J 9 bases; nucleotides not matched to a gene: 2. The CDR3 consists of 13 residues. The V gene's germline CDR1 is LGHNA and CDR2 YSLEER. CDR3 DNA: TGCGCCAGCAGCCAAGGACAGGGGGCAAAAGCTTTCTTT. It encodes CASSQGQGAKAFF.

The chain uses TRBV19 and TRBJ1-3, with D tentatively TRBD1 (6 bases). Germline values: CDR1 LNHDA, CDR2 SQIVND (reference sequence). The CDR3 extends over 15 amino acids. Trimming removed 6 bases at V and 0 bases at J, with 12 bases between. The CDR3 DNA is TGTGCCAGTAGCCGTACGGACAGCTCTGGAAACACCATATATTTT. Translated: CASSRTDSSGNTIYF.

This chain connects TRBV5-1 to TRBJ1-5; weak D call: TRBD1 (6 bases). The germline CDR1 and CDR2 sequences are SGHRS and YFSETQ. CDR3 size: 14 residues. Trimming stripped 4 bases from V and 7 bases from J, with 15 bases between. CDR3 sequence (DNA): TGCGCCAGCAGCCTAGGGGGGGGCGACCAGCCCCAGCATTTT. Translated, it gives CASSLGGGDQPQHF.

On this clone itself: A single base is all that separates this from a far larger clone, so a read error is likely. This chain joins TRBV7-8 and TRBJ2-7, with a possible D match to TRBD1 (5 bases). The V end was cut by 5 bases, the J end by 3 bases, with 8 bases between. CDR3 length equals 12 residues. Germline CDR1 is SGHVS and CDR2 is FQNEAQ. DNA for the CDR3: TGTGCCAGCAGCATGACAGACTACGAGCAGTACTTC. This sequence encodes CASSMTDYEQYF.

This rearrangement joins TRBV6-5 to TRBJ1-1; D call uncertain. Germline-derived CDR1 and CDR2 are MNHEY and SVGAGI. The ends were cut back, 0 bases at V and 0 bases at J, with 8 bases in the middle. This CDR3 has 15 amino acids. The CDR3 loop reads CASSYSLSVNTEAFF. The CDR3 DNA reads TGTGCCAGCAGTTACTCGTTGTCAGTGAACACTGAAGCTTTCTTT.

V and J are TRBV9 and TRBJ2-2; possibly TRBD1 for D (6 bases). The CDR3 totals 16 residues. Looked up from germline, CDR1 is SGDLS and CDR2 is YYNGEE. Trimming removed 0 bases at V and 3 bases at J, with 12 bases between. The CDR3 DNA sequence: TGTGCCAGCAGCGTAGCCCGGAGACAGGACACCGGGGAGCTGTTTTTT. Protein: CASSVARRQDTGELFF.

In DNA form, the CDR3 reads TGTGCCTGGAGTGTACGGCTAGCGTTGTTTTTT. As protein: CAWSVRLALFF. The chain uses TRBV30 and TRBJ2-2, with D possibly being TRBD2 (6 bases). Germline CDR1 GTSNPN, CDR2 SVGIG (reference sequence). The V end was cut by 0 bases, the J end by 15 bases, with 11 bases between. CDR3 length: 11 residues.

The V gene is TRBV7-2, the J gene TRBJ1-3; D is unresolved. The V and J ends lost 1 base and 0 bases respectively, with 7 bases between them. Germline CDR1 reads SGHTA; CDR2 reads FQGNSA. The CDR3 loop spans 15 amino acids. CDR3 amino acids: CASSLGQFSGNTIYF. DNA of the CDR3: TGTGCCAGCAGCTTAGGGCAGTTCTCTGGAAACACCATATATTTT.

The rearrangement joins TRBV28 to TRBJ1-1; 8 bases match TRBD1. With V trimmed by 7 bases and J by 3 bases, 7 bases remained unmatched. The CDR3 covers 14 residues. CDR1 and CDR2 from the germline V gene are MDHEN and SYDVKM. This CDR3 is CASTSGGMDTEAFF. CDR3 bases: TGTGCCAGCACCTCAGGGGGCATGGACACTGAAGCTTTCTTT.

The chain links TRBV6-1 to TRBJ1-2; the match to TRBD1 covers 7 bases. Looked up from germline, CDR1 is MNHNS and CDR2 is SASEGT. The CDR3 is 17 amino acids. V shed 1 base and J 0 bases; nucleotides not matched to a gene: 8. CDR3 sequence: CASSEDHRTGANYGYTF. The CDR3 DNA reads TGTGCCAGCAGTGAAGATCACAGGACAGGAGCTAACTATGGCTACACCTTC.

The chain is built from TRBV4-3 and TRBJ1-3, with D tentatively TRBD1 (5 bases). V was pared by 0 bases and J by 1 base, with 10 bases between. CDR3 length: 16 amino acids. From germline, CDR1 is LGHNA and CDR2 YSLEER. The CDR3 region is CASSQDLPGSGNTIYF. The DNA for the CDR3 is TGCGCCAGCAGCCAAGATTTGCCAGGGTCTGGAAACACCATATATTTT.

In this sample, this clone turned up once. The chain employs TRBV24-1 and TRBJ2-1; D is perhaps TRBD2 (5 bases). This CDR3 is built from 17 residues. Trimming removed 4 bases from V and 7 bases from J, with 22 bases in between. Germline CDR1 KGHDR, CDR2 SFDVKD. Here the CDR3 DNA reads TGTGCCACCAGTGACTCTTCGCGCCCTAGCCTGGGGAATGAGCAGTTCTTC. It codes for CATSDSSRPSLGNEQFF.

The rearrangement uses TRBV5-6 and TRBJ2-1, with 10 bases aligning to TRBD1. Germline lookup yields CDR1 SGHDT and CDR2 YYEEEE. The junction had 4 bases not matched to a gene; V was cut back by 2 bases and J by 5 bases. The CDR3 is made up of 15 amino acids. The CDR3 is CASSFDRGRDNEQFF. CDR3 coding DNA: TGTGCCAGCAGCTTCGACAGGGGGCGAGACAATGAGCAGTTCTTC.

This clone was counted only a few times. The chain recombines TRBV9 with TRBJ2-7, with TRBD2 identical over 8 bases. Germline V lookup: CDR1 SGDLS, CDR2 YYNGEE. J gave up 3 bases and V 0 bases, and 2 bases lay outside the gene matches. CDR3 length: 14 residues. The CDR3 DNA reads TGTGCCAGCAGCGTAGCCGGGACTAGCTACGAGCAGTACTTC. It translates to CASSVAGTSYEQYF. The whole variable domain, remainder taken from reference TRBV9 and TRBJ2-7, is DSGVTQTPKHLITATGQRVTLRCSPRSGDLSVYWYQQSLDQGLQFLIQYYNGEERAKGNILERFSAQQFPDLHSELNLSSLELGDSALYFCASSVAGTSYEQYFGPGTRLTVT.

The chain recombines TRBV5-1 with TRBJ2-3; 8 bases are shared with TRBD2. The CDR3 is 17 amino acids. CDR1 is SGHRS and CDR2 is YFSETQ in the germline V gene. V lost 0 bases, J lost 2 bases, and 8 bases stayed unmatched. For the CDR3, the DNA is TGCGCCAGCAGCTTGGGTTGGACGGGAGGGGTCACAGATACGCAGTATTTT. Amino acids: CASSLGWTGGVTDTQYF.

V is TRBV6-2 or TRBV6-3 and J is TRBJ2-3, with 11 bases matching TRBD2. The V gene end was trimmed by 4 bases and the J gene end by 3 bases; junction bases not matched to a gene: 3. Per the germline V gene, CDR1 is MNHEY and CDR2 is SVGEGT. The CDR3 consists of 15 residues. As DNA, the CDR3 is TGTGCCAGCAGTTTCCTAGCGGGAGGAACAGATACGCAGTATTTT. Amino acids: CASSFLAGGTDTQYF.

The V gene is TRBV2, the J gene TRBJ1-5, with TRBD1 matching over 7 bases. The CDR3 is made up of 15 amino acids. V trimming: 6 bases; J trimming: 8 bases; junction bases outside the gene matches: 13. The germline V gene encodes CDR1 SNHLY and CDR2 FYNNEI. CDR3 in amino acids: CASRPGTVSKKPQHF. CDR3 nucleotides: TGTGCCAGCAGGCCTGGGACAGTCTCTAAAAAGCCCCAGCATTTT.

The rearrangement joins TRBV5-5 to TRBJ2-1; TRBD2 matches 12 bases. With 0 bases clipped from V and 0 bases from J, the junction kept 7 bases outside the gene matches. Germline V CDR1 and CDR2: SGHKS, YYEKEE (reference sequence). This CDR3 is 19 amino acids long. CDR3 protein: CASSLVTSGSHLSYNEQFF. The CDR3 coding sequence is TGTGCCAGCAGCTTGGTGACTAGCGGGAGTCACCTCTCCTACAATGAGCAGTTCTTC.

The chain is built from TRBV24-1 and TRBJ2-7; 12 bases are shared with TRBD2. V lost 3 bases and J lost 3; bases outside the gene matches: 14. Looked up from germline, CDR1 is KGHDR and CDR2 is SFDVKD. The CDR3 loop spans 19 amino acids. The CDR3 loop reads CATSDTGTSGSLGGYEQYF. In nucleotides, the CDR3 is TGTGCCACCAGTGATACCGGGACTAGCGGGTCCTTAGGGGGCTACGAGCAGTACTTC.

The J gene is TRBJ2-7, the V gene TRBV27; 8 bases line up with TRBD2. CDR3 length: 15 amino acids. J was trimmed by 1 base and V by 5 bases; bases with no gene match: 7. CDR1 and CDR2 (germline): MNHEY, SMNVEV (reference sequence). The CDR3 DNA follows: TGTGCCAGCAGTAAAGGGACTAGTCGGTCCTACGAGCAGTACTTC. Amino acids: CASSKGTSRSYEQYF.

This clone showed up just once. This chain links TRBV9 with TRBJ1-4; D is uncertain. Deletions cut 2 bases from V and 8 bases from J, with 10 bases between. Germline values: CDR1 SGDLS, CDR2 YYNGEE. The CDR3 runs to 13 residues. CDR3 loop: CASSVGVGEKLFF. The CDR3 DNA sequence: TGTGCCAGCAGCGTCGGGGTTGGGGAAAAACTGTTTTTT.

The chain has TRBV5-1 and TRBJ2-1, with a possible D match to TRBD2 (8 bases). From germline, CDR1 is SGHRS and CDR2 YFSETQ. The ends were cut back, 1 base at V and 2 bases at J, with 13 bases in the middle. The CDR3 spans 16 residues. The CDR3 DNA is TGCGCCAGCAGCTTGCGGGGGGGACAGCCCTACAATGAGCAGTTCTTC. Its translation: CASSLRGGQPYNEQFF.

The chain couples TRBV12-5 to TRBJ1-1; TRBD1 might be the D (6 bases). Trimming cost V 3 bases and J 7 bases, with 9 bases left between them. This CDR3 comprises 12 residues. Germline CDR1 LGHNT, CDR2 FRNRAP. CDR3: CASGFRGIEAFF. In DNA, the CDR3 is TGTGCTAGTGGTTTTAGGGGGATTGAAGCTTTCTTT.

DNA of the CDR3: TGTGCCATCAGTGAGGGACTAGCGGGCGAATTCTACGAGCAGTACTTC. Amino acid sequence: CAISEGLAGEFYEQYF. This rearrangement joins TRBV10-3 to TRBJ2-7; 11 bases are shared with TRBD2. Trimming removed 2 bases from V and 3 bases from J; junction bases left unmatched: 6. The CDR3 is 16 residues long. Germline V CDR1 and CDR2: ENHRY, SYGVKD.

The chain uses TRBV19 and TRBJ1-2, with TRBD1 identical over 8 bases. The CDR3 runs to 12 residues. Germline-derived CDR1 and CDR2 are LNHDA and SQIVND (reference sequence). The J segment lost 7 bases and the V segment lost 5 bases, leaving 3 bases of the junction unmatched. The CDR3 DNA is TGTGCCAGTAGTCCCGGACAGGGTGGCTACACCTTC. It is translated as CASSPGQGGYTF.

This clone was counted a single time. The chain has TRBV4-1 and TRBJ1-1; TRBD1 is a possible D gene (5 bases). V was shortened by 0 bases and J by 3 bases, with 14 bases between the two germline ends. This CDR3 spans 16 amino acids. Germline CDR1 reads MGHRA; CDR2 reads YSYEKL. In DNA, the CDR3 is TGCGCCAGCAGCCAAGAAAGGTTCTGGGGGGACACTGAAGCTTTCTTT. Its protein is CASSQERFWGDTEAFF.

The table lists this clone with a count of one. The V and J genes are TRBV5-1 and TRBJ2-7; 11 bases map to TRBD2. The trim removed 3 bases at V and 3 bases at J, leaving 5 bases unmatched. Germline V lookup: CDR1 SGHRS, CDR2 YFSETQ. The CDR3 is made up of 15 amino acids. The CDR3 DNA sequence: TGCGCCAGCAGCTCCGGACTAGCGGGTCACTACGAGCAGTACTTC. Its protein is CASSSGLAGHYEQYF. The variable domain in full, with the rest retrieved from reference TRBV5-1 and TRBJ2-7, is KAGVTQTPRYLIKTRGQQVTLSCSPISGHRSVSWYQQTPGQGLQFLFEYFSETQRNKGNFPGRFSGRQFSNSRSEMNVSTLELGDSALYLCASSSGLAGHYEQYFGPGTRLTVT.

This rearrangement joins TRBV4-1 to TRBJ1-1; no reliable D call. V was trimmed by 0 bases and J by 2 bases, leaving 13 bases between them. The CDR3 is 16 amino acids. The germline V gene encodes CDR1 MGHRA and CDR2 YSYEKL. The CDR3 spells CASSQDLGLSNTEAFF. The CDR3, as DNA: TGCGCCAGCAGCCAAGATCTAGGCCTTTCCAACACTGAAGCTTTCTTT.

CDR3 residues: CASSSGGVYGYTF. CDR3 nucleotide sequence: TGTGCCAGCAGTTCCGGGGGGGTGTATGGCTACACCTTC. J is TRBJ1-2 and V is TRBV6-5; TRBD1 is a possible D gene (5 bases). The V end was cut by 4 bases, the J end by 5 bases, with 11 bases between. CDR1 is MNHEY, CDR2 SVGAGI, per germline. CDR3 length equals 13 residues.

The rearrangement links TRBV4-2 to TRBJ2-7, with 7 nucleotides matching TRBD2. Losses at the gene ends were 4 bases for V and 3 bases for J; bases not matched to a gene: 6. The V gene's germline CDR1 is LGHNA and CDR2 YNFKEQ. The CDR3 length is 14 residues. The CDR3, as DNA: TGTGCCAGCAGCCCAACTAGCGAGCTCTACGAGCAGTACTTC. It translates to CASSPTSELYEQYF.

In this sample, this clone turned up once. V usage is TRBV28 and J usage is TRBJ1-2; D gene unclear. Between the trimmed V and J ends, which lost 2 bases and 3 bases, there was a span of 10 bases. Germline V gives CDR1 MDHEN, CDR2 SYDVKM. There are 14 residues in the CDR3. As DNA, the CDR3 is TGTGCCAGCAGTTTACCGGGGATCGACTATGGCTACACCTTC. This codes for CASSLPGIDYGYTF.